The T cell receptor beta chain described here comes from a study of T cell repertoires in cytomegalovirus infection. About the research overall: The public TCR beta signatures pointed to both CMV infection and matching HLA type.

Via MiXCR, TCRdb re-called the reads, giving one row per CDR3 protein. This table holds 150,000 or so distinct CDR3 sequences, less than 25% found once. General observations from the study: Cumulative frequency (of public TCR beta family members) identified carriers of CMV plus the relevant HLA. Ex vivo responses were dominated by HLA-C-restricted CMV-specific TCR beta clonotypes.

V was trimmed by 1 base and J by 4 bases, leaving 13 bases between them. The CDR3 runs to 15 residues. This clonotype was counted only a few times. Its specificity is unknown. Sequenced sample: PBMCs. The rearrangement uses TRBV12-3 or TRBV12-4 and TRBJ1-2; D ambiguous. This sequence was found in a human donor in good health (CMV status not recorded). Some clones in this sample may be carry-over from other donors' samples. CDR3 residues: CASSLELGLTYGYTF. The CDR3 DNA sequence: TGTGCCAGCAGTTTAGAGCTTGGGCTGACCTATGGCTACACCTTC.